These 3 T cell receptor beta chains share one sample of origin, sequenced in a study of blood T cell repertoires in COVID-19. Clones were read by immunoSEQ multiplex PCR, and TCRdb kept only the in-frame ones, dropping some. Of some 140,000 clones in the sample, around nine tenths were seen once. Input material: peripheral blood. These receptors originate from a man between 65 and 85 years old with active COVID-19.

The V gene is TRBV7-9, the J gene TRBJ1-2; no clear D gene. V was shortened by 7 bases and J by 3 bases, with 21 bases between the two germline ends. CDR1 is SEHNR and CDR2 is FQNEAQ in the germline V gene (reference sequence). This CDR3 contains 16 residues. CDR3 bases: TGTGCCAGCAACCCAACGAGGCTGGGTTTGGACTATGGCTACACCTTC. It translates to CASNPTRLGLDYGYTF.

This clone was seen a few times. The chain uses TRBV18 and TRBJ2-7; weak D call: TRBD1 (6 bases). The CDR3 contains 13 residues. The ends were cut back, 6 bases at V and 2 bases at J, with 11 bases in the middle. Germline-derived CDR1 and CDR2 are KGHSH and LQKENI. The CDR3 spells CASSLGTTYEQYF. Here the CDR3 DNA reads TGTGCCAGCTCGCTGGGGACAACCTACGAGCAGTACTTC.

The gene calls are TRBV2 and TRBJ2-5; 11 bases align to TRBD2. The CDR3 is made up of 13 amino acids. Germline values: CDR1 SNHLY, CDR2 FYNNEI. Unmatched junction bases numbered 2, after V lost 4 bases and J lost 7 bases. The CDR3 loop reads CASSVAGGGTQYF. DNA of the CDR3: TGTGCCAGCAGTGTAGCGGGAGGGGGGACCCAGTACTTC.